The 2 T cell receptor beta chains listed next were all sequenced from one sample in a study of T cells in Graves' hyperthyroidism and ophthalmopathy. Amplification targeted TCR beta CDR3 regions from RNA transcripts. The study used the HTBI primer set for a first-round RT-PCR of the TCR CDR3. MiXCR, applied by TCRdb to the multiplex PCR reads, yields one record per CDR3 protein. The table has under 650,000 distinct CDR3 sequences, about 17% seen once. The material sequenced was blood. These receptors all come from a young woman with Graves' hyperthyroidism.

This chain uses TRBV19 with TRBJ2-2, with TRBD1 identical over 7 bases. The J segment lost 3 bases and the V segment lost 4 bases, leaving 8 bases of the junction unmatched. CDR1 LNHDA and CDR2 SQIVND come from the germline V gene (reference sequence). This CDR3 is 16 amino acids long. The CDR3 DNA is TGTGCCAGTAGTACCTTCTCGACAGGGTACACCGGGGAGCTGTTTTTT. This gives the protein CASSTFSTGYTGELFF. Combining the CDR3 with reference TRBV19 and TRBJ2-2 gives the whole variable domain DGGITQSPKYLFRKEGQNVTLSCEQNLNHDAMYWYRQDPGQGLRLIYYSQIVNDFQKGDIAEGYSVSREKKESFPLTVTSAQKNPTAFYLCASSTFSTGYTGELFFGEGSRLTVL.

This clonotype was seen repeatedly, ten times or more. The chain combines TRBV28 with TRBJ1-3; D remains ambiguous. CDR1 and CDR2 from the germline V gene are MDHEN and SYDVKM. V lost 6 bases, J lost 0 bases, and 6 bases lay in between. The CDR3 is 13 residues long. CDR3 sequence (DNA): TGTGCCAGCAGCCGCGTCTCTGGAAACACCATATATTTT. It translates to CASSRVSGNTIYF.